A selection of T cell receptor beta chains follows, all from one sample in a study of cytomegalovirus exposure and HLA in healthy donors. Only in-frame clones appear in the TCRdb table, and some are missing; sequencing was by immunoSEQ multiplex PCR. This table has 90,000 to 120,000 clones, approximately 80% appearing once. Sequencing used PBMCs. These receptors originate from a male donor in good health and CMV-seronegative. The CDR3 runs from the conserved cysteine through the conserved F or W. The order of the fields is clone size, D gene, J gene, V gene, CDR3 DNA, CDR3 protein. D genes are given only for firm matches. Clone size is not always given. Where it is, it says once, few, many or a class for expanded clones.

abundance: -
d_gene: -
j_gene: TRBJ2-4
v_gene: TRBV11-2
CDR3nt: TGTGCCAGCACCTCTCCCGGGGGGCTGGGAGATTTAGCCAAAAACATTCAGTACTTC
CDR3aa: CASTSPGGLGDLAKNIQYF

abundance: -
d_gene: -
j_gene: TRBJ1-2
v_gene: TRBV5-4
CDR3nt: TGTGCCAGCAGCGCCGACACGAGCTATGGCTACACCTTC
CDR3aa: CASSADTSYGYTF

abundance: -
d_gene: -
j_gene: TRBJ2-1
v_gene: TRBV28
CDR3nt: TGTGCCAGCAGTTTATTCGACAGCAAGCAGTTCTTC
CDR3aa: CASSLFDSKQFF

abundance: -
d_gene: TRBD2
j_gene: TRBJ2-7
v_gene: TRBV27
CDR3nt: TGTGCCAGCAGTTTATTCGCGGGAGGGCGGTACGAGCAGTACTTC
CDR3aa: CASSLFAGGRYEQYF

abundance: -
d_gene: -
j_gene: TRBJ1-4
v_gene: TRBV27
CDR3nt: TGTGCCAGCCGCCCACGCACATACATGGGGGGTGGGAATGAAAAACTGTTTTTT
CDR3aa: CASRPRTYMGGGNEKLFF

abundance: few
d_gene: TRBD2
j_gene: TRBJ2-3
v_gene: TRBV18
CDR3nt: TGTGCCAGCTCACCAGGCCCGGGGGGAGGGGGCACAGATACGCAGTATTTT
CDR3aa: CASSPGPGGGGTDTQYF

abundance: -
d_gene: TRBD2
j_gene: TRBJ2-1
v_gene: TRBV9
CDR3nt: TGTGCCAGCAGCCTGGGGAGTAGCGGGAGGGCCGGGATGTTCTTC
CDR3aa: CASSLGSSGRAGMFF

abundance: -
d_gene: -
j_gene: TRBJ1-5
v_gene: TRBV30
CDR3nt: TGTGCCTGGAGTGGGACCTCCGAGGGTCAGCCCCAGCATTTT
CDR3aa: CAWSGTSEGQPQHF

abundance: -
d_gene: TRBD1
j_gene: TRBJ2-7
v_gene: TRBV28
CDR3nt: TGTGCCAGCAGTTTGGGGCAGGGGGCGGGCGAGCAGTACTTC
CDR3aa: CASSLGQGAGEQYF

abundance: -
d_gene: -
j_gene: TRBJ1-1
v_gene: TRBV6-1
CDR3nt: TGTGCCAGCAGTGGACGCGAGACAGCGAACACTGAAGCTTTCTTT
CDR3aa: CASSGRETANTEAFF

abundance: -
d_gene: TRBD2
j_gene: TRBJ2-1
v_gene: TRBV19
CDR3nt: TGTGCCAGTAGTATAGACGGTAGCGGGAGAGGTCGGAATGAGCAGTTCTTC
CDR3aa: CASSIDGSGRGRNEQFF

abundance: once
d_gene: TRBD1
j_gene: TRBJ2-5
v_gene: TRBV5-1
CDR3nt: TGCGCCAGCAGCTCCCGGGACAGGGGTCAAGAGACCCAGTACTTC
CDR3aa: CASSSRDRGQETQYF

abundance: -
d_gene: -
j_gene: TRBJ2-5
v_gene: TRBV10-3
CDR3nt: TGTGCCATCAGTGGACAGTTTTCACTCCGGCAAGAGACCCAGTACTTC
CDR3aa: CAISGQFSLRQETQYF

abundance: -
d_gene: TRBD1
j_gene: TRBJ1-2
v_gene: TRBV5-6
CDR3nt: TGTGCCAGCAGCTCTGGACAGGGGACGTTCGGCTACACCTTC
CDR3aa: CASSSGQGTFGYTF

abundance: few
d_gene: -
j_gene: TRBJ2-3
v_gene: TRBV15
CDR3nt: TGTGCCACCAGCAGAGACCGGTCTAGCACAGATACGCAGTATTTT
CDR3aa: CATSRDRSSTDTQYF

abundance: once
d_gene: TRBD2
j_gene: TRBJ2-5
v_gene: TRBV5-8
CDR3nt: TGTGCCAGCAGCTTCGGAGGGAGCGGGATGGAGACCCAGTACTTC
CDR3aa: CASSFGGSGMETQYF

abundance: -
d_gene: -
j_gene: TRBJ1-1
v_gene: TRBV7-2
CDR3nt: TGTGCCAGCAGCTTATGGGCAGGGGTGAACACTGAAGCTTTCTTT
CDR3aa: CASSLWAGVNTEAFF

abundance: few
d_gene: -
j_gene: TRBJ1-2
v_gene: TRBV9
CDR3nt: TGTGCCAGCAGCGTCTACAGGGATGGCTACACCTTC
CDR3aa: CASSVYRDGYTF

abundance: -
d_gene: -
j_gene: TRBJ2-3
v_gene: TRBV4-1
CDR3nt: TGCGCCAGCAGCCACCTTAGCGGTAGGACAGATACGCAGTATTTT
CDR3aa: CASSHLSGRTDTQYF

abundance: few
d_gene: -
j_gene: TRBJ2-7
v_gene: TRBV6-6
CDR3nt: TGTGCCAGCAGTTACTCAGGGGATTACGAGCAGTACTTC
CDR3aa: CASSYSGDYEQYF

abundance: -
d_gene: TRBD1
j_gene: TRBJ2-7
v_gene: TRBV28
CDR3nt: TGTGCCAGCAGCTCCGGACAGGCCCCCTCCTACGAGCAGTACTTC
CDR3aa: CASSSGQAPSYEQYF

abundance: -
d_gene: -
j_gene: TRBJ2-3
v_gene: TRBV10-3
CDR3nt: TGTGCCACCGGGGGAGCAGATACGCAGTATTTT
CDR3aa: CATGGADTQYF

abundance: -
d_gene: -
j_gene: TRBJ2-7
v_gene: TRBV19
CDR3nt: TGTGCCAGTAGTACTCCAGCGGCTAAATACGAGCAGTACTTC
CDR3aa: CASSTPAAKYEQYF

abundance: -
d_gene: -
j_gene: TRBJ1-3
v_gene: TRBV18
CDR3nt: TGTGCCAGCTCACCACCGTCGGGGTCCCCTGGAAACACCATATATTTT
CDR3aa: CASSPPSGSPGNTIYF

abundance: -
d_gene: TRBD1
j_gene: TRBJ1-6
v_gene: TRBV18
CDR3nt: TGTGCCAGCTCACTAGGACAGGTCCAGGCAATCCTCCACTTT
CDR3aa: CASSLGQVQAILHF

abundance: once
d_gene: TRBD1
j_gene: TRBJ2-3
v_gene: TRBV5-4
CDR3nt: TGTGCCAGCAGCTTGGAGGGGGCTCGGGTTTCGTATTTT
CDR3aa: CASSLEGARVSYF

abundance: few
d_gene: TRBD2
j_gene: TRBJ2-1
v_gene: TRBV7-7
CDR3nt: TGTGCCAGCAGCTTTAGCGGGAGGGGTGAGCAGTTCTTC
CDR3aa: CASSFSGRGEQFF

abundance: -
d_gene: TRBD2
j_gene: TRBJ2-2
v_gene: TRBV19
CDR3nt: TGTGCCATAGGGACTAGCGGTCTGGTCGGGGAGCTGTTTTTT
CDR3aa: CAIGTSGLVGELFF

abundance: -
d_gene: TRBD2
j_gene: TRBJ2-7
v_gene: TRBV6-5
CDR3nt: TGTGCCAGCAGTCAGCGGGAGACAACCTACGAGCAGTACTTC
CDR3aa: CASSQRETTYEQYF

abundance: few
d_gene: -
j_gene: TRBJ1-5
v_gene: TRBV6-1
CDR3nt: TGTGCCAGCACTGTGGCAGGGAGGGGTCAGCCCCAGCATTTT
CDR3aa: CASTVAGRGQPQHF

abundance: -
d_gene: -
j_gene: TRBJ2-5
v_gene: TRBV5-4
CDR3nt: TGTGCCAGCAGCTTGGGTTCTGAGACCCAGTACTTC
CDR3aa: CASSLGSETQYF

abundance: -
d_gene: TRBD1
j_gene: TRBJ2-2
v_gene: TRBV7-2
CDR3nt: TGTGCCAGCAGCTGGAGACAGGGGCACACCGGGGAGCTGTTTTTT
CDR3aa: CASSWRQGHTGELFF

abundance: -
d_gene: TRBD1
j_gene: TRBJ1-2
v_gene: TRBV27
CDR3nt: TGTGCCAGCAGTTTACCCCCGGCAGGGGGCCGAACTAACTATGGCTACACCTTC
CDR3aa: CASSLPPAGGRTNYGYTF

abundance: few
d_gene: -
j_gene: TRBJ1-4
v_gene: TRBV6-5
CDR3nt: TGTGCCAGCAGTTACTTAGGGACACGGCCTAATGAAAAACTGTTTTTT
CDR3aa: CASSYLGTRPNEKLFF

abundance: -
d_gene: TRBD1
j_gene: TRBJ2-5
v_gene: TRBV5-1
CDR3nt: TGCGCCAGCAGCTTGGGGTGGGCAGGGGGCGGAGAGACCCAGTACTTC
CDR3aa: CASSLGWAGGGETQYF

abundance: -
d_gene: TRBD1
j_gene: TRBJ1-1
v_gene: TRBV28
CDR3nt: TGTGCCAGCAGTTCCCGGACAGGGGGTGACCGAATGGCTTTCTTT
CDR3aa: CASSSRTGGDRMAFF

abundance: few
d_gene: TRBD2
j_gene: TRBJ2-1
v_gene: TRBV6-5
CDR3nt: TGTGCCAGCAGTCTAGCGGGAGCTCAGAATGAGCAGTTCTTC
CDR3aa: CASSLAGAQNEQFF

abundance: -
d_gene: -
j_gene: TRBJ2-3
v_gene: TRBV5-1
CDR3nt: TGCGCCAGCAGCTTGGGAACGGGAGCGGGCACAGATACGCAGTATTTT
CDR3aa: CASSLGTGAGTDTQYF

abundance: -
d_gene: TRBD2
j_gene: TRBJ2-7
v_gene: TRBV10-2
CDR3nt: TGCGCCAGCAGAGGGGGAGGGCTAGCGGGATCCTACGAGCAGTACTTC
CDR3aa: CASRGGGLAGSYEQYF

abundance: -
d_gene: TRBD1
j_gene: TRBJ2-3
v_gene: TRBV30
CDR3nt: TGTGCCTGGAGTGCAGGGGGTAGCACAGATACGCAGTATTTT
CDR3aa: CAWSAGGSTDTQYF

abundance: -
d_gene: TRBD2
j_gene: TRBJ2-5
v_gene: TRBV4-2
CDR3nt: TGTGCCAGCAGCTCAAGACTAGCGGGATATCAAGAGACCCAGTACTTC
CDR3aa: CASSSRLAGYQETQYF

abundance: few
d_gene: TRBD1
j_gene: TRBJ1-2
v_gene: TRBV7-2
CDR3nt: TGTGCCAGCAGCTTACAAAGACACCGGGACAGGAGGTACTATGGCTACACCTTC
CDR3aa: CASSLQRHRDRRYYGYTF

abundance: -
d_gene: -
j_gene: TRBJ2-3
v_gene: TRBV5-4
CDR3nt: TGTGCCAGCAGCTTGGTTCTCACAGATACGCAGTATTTT
CDR3aa: CASSLVLTDTQYF

abundance: -
d_gene: -
j_gene: TRBJ2-3
v_gene: TRBV11-2
CDR3nt: TGTGCCAGCAGCTGGCCGAGCACAGATACGCAGTATTTT
CDR3aa: CASSWPSTDTQYF

abundance: few
d_gene: TRBD2
j_gene: TRBJ2-7
v_gene: TRBV19
CDR3nt: TGTGCCAGTAGCCAAGCGGGAGGCCGCGGGTACGAGCAGTACTTC
CDR3aa: CASSQAGGRGYEQYF

abundance: -
d_gene: -
j_gene: TRBJ1-5
v_gene: TRBV10-2
CDR3nt: TGCGCCAGCAGTGTGGAGAGCAATCAGCCCCAGCATTTT
CDR3aa: CASSVESNQPQHF

abundance: -
d_gene: TRBD2
j_gene: TRBJ2-3
v_gene: TRBV5-1
CDR3nt: TGCGCCAGCAGCTTCGCCGGGAGGACCACAGATACGCAGTATTTT
CDR3aa: CASSFAGRTTDTQYF

abundance: -
d_gene: TRBD1
j_gene: TRBJ2-5
v_gene: TRBV28
CDR3nt: TGTGCCAGCAGCTCCCTCAGGGGGCGAGGGGAGACCCAGTACTTC
CDR3aa: CASSSLRGRGETQYF

abundance: -
d_gene: -
j_gene: TRBJ2-5
v_gene: TRBV10-1
CDR3nt: TGCGCCAGCAGTGAGTCCATCTGGGCAGAGACCCAGTACTTC
CDR3aa: CASSESIWAETQYF

abundance: few
d_gene: -
j_gene: TRBJ2-3
v_gene: TRBV29-1
CDR3nt: TGCAGCGTTGAAAGCGATCTTAGCACAGATACGCAGTATTTT
CDR3aa: CSVESDLSTDTQYF

abundance: -
d_gene: -
j_gene: TRBJ2-5
v_gene: TRBV7-7
CDR3nt: TGTGCCAGCAGCCCCACTTCAGCGGGAGAGACCCAGTACTTC
CDR3aa: CASSPTSAGETQYF

abundance: -
d_gene: TRBD2
j_gene: TRBJ2-7
v_gene: TRBV7-8
CDR3nt: TGTGCCAGCAGCCCGCCTGGGACTAACTACGAGCAGTACTTC
CDR3aa: CASSPPGTNYEQYF

abundance: few
d_gene: TRBD1
j_gene: TRBJ1-1
v_gene: TRBV7-8
CDR3nt: TGTGCCAGCAGCTTAAACCCGAGGGGGCGATGGACTGAAGCTTTCTTT
CDR3aa: CASSLNPRGRWTEAFF